This TCR beta chain comes out of a study of monozygotic twins with inflammatory bowel disease. The length of the CDR3 is 15 residues. CDR1 is SGHRS, CDR2 YFSETQ, per germline. On this clonotype: The antigen remains undetermined.

The template was total RNA from whole blood, with no T cell sorting. Each UMI, carrying a 6-nucleotide sample barcode, came from template switching. TCRdb derives one entry per CDR3 protein from the 5' RACE reads, leaving out DNA. The sample includes 300,000 to 400,000 distinct CDR3 sequences. Regarding the study as a whole: Especially with disease activity, IBD patients shared fewer clonotypes with others than healthy twins did.

This sequence was found in a human donor with ulcerative colitis or Crohn's disease, or a healthy co-twin of an affected twin (not recorded which). Sequencing was done on a sample of blood. The J gene is TRBJ2-7, the V gene TRBV5-1; the D call of TRBD2 rests on TCRdb alone, since no DNA is present to check it. CDR3 region: CASSFTAGATYEQYF.